The 10 T cell receptor beta chains listed next were all sequenced from one sample in a study of spatial heterogeneity in lung cancer. One entry per CDR3 protein results from TCRdb running MiXCR on the 5' RACE reads. The sample holds approximately 82,000 distinct CDR3 sequences, roughly 12% seen once. Sample time point: sample taken at primary tumor resection. No cells were sorted before sequencing. The whole RNA sequenced was extracted from tumor, nontumor lung or frozen PBMC. The starting material was PBMCs, obtained at surgery. These receptors came from a male donor with early-stage non-small cell lung cancer.

This clonotype occurred many times. The chain is built from TRBV3-1 and TRBJ1-1; D not resolved. Trimming left V 5 bases short and J 0 bases short, with 10 bases between. The CDR3 consists of 14 residues. Germline V CDR1 and CDR2: LGHDT, YNNKEL (reference sequence). This CDR3 is CASSTSTLNTEAFF. The CDR3 DNA follows: TGTGCCAGCAGCACTTCGACTTTGAACACTGAAGCTTTCTTT.

This clonotype was observed a handful of times. The gene calls are TRBV5-1 and TRBJ2-2; D gene ambiguous. CDR1 and CDR2 (germline): SGHRS, YFSETQ. This CDR3 is 15 amino acids long. Trimming left V 4 bases short and J 6 bases short, with 16 bases between. This chain's CDR3 is CASSLIADGAGELFF. CDR3 nucleotide sequence: TGCGCCAGCAGCCTCATCGCAGACGGCGCCGGGGAGCTGTTTTTT.

V usage is TRBV2 and J usage is TRBJ2-7; no clear D gene. V dropped 7 bases and J dropped 1 base, with 17 bases sitting between them. The CDR3 sequence is 15 residues long. Germline loops: CDR1 SNHLY, CDR2 FYNNEI. In nucleotides, the CDR3 is TGTGCCAGCATTTTAAGAGAATACATATCCTACGAGCAGTACTTC. Amino acid sequence: CASILREYISYEQYF. Combining the CDR3 with reference TRBV2 and TRBJ2-7 gives the whole variable domain EPEVTQTPSHQVTQMGQEVILRCVPISNHLYFYWYRQILGQKVEFLVSFYNNEISEKSEIFDDQFSVERPDGSNFTLKIRSTKLEDSAMYFCASILREYISYEQYFGPGTRLTVT.

This clonotype was counted at least ten times. V and J are TRBV20-1 and TRBJ2-3; 7 nucleotides match TRBD2. V was pared by 3 bases and J by 7 bases, with 7 bases of the junction left unmatched. This CDR3 has 13 amino acids. Germline CDR1 reads DFQATT; CDR2 reads SNEGSKA (reference sequence). Here the CDR3 reads CSASGRPSYTQYF. The DNA of the CDR3 is TGCAGTGCTAGCGGGAGGCCTTCTTATACGCAGTATTTT.

This clonotype has just a few counts. This sequence joins TRBV27 and TRBJ2-3, with a possible D match to TRBD2 (6 bases). Germline CDR1 and CDR2: MNHEY and SMNVEV (reference sequence). CDR3 length: 17 residues. The ends were cut back, 6 bases at V and 4 bases at J, with 23 bases in the middle. CDR3 in DNA: TGTGCCAGCAGGGCCCTTCGTACGACTAGTTCGGCAGATACGCAGTATTTT. Amino acids: CASRALRTTSSADTQYF.

This clonotype occurred a few times. The chain combines TRBV2 with TRBJ2-7; D remains unclear. The CDR3 totals 13 residues. In germline, CDR1 is SNHLY, CDR2 FYNNEI. V lost 6 bases and J 5 bases, leaving 14 bases between the germline ends. Here the CDR3 reads CASRETAFNEQYF. Written as DNA, the CDR3 is TGTGCCAGCAGAGAAACCGCGTTCAACGAGCAGTACTTC.

This clonotype was recorded many times. V and J are TRBV6-2 or TRBV6-3 and TRBJ1-5; no clear D gene. The CDR3 sequence is 14 residues long. The germline gives CDR1 MNHEY, CDR2 SVGEGT. Trimming took 2 bases from V and 0 from J, leaving 5 bases between them. CDR3: CASSYIGSNQPQHF. The CDR3 DNA sequence: TGTGCCAGCAGTTACATAGGTAGCAATCAGCCCCAGCATTTT.

The rearrangement uses TRBV19 and TRBJ1-1; D call uncertain. Germline V gives CDR1 LNHDA, CDR2 SQIVND (reference sequence). This CDR3 is built from 14 residues. V was shortened by 3 bases and J by 5 bases, with 13 bases between the two germline ends. CDR3 sequence reads: CASSIVHRGTEAFF. CDR3 bases: TGTGCCAGTAGTATTGTGCACCGAGGAACTGAAGCTTTCTTT.

The V and J genes are TRBV6-2 or TRBV6-3 and TRBJ1-5, with D maybe TRBD1 (5 bases). CDR1 and CDR2 (germline): MNHEY, SVGEGT. V gave up 0 bases and J gave up 4 bases, with 7 bases separating them. CDR3 length: 14 residues. CDR3 region: CASSYSGGNQPQHF. The CDR3 DNA reads TGTGCCAGCAGTTACTCGGGGGGGAATCAGCCCCAGCATTTT.

This clonotype was counted a few times. The V and J genes are TRBV5-1 and TRBJ2-3, with 11 bases that match TRBD2. The CDR3 totals 15 residues. The V segment lost 3 bases and the J segment 3 bases; nucleotides outside the gene matches: 3. Germline lookup yields CDR1 SGHRS and CDR2 YFSETQ. In DNA form, the CDR3 reads TGCGCCAGCAGCTCGACTAGCGGGGCGACAGATACGCAGTATTTT. This codes for CASSSTSGATDTQYF.